The rows below give T cell receptor beta chains drawn from one sample of a study of regulatory T cells in long-lasting Graves disease. MiXCR was run by TCRdb on the multiplex PCR reads, yielding one entry per CDR3 protein. The sample records 450,000 or so distinct CDR3 sequences, about 22% being singletons. This sample comprised peripheral blood mononuclear cells (PBMCs), obtained when the disease was refractory, from a patient treated with antithyroid drugs. The receptors were sampled from a female donor with Graves disease. Each CDR3 is given with its conserved first and last residue. Fields, in order: CDR3 length, J gene, V gene, clone size, D gene, CDR3 protein, CDR3 DNA. D genes are given only for firm matches. Clone sizes are given selectively: once, few, many, or a class where the clone is expanded.

length: 15; J: TRBJ1-1; V: TRBV7-2; size: few; D: TRBD1; CDR3: CASSLEQGVRNEAFF; DNA: TGTGCCAGCAGCTTAGAGCAGGGGGTCAGAAATGAAGCTTTCTTT
length: 16; J: TRBJ2-4; V: TRBV4-1; size: NA; D: NA; CDR3: CASSQDSRIAKNIQYF; DNA: TGCGCCAGCAGCCAAGACAGTCGAATAGCCAAAAACATTCAGTACTTC
length: 14; J: TRBJ1-2; V: TRBV20-1; size: many; D: NA; CDR3: CSARDADTRRGYTF; DNA: TGCAGTGCTAGAGACGCGGACACTAGGAGAGGCTACACCTTC
length: 15; J: TRBJ2-1; V: TRBV7-2; size: NA; D: NA; CDR3: CASSLTLSSYNEQFF; DNA: TGTGCCAGCAGCTTAACGCTGAGCTCCTACAATGAGCAGTTCTTC
length: 13; J: TRBJ2-1; V: TRBV7-3; size: NA; D: NA; CDR3: CASSVRGEETQFF; DNA: TGTGCCAGCAGCGTCAGGGGTGAGGAGACCCAGTTCTTC
length: 12; J: TRBJ1-2; V: TRBV29-1; size: many; D: TRBD1; CDR3: CSVHQGAAGYTF; DNA: TGCAGCGTGCATCAGGGGGCGGCTGGCTACACCTTC
length: 15; J: TRBJ1-2; V: TRBV6-5; size: NA; D: NA; CDR3: CASSYPGQKTYGYTF; DNA: TGTGCCAGCAGTTACCCCGGACAGAAGACCTATGGCTACACCTTC
length: 14; J: TRBJ1-1; V: TRBV28; size: many; D: NA; CDR3: CASSFGVGGTEAFF; DNA: TGTGCCAGCAGTTTCGGGGTTGGAGGCACTGAAGCTTTCTTT
length: 16; J: TRBJ2-7; V: TRBV7-2; size: many; D: TRBD1; CDR3: CASSWTTGTGGYEQYF; DNA: TGTGCCAGCAGCTGGACCACAGGGACAGGGGGTTACGAGCAGTACTTC
length: 15; J: TRBJ1-4; V: TRBV27; size: NA; D: NA; CDR3: CASSPWVLSNEKLFF; DNA: TGTGCCAGCAGTCCGTGGGTTTTGAGTAATGAAAAACTGTTTTTT
length: 15; J: TRBJ2-7; V: TRBV7-3; size: NA; D: TRBD1; CDR3: CASSQGGQGRNEQYF; DNA: TGTGCCAGCAGCCAGGGAGGACAGGGAAGGAACGAGCAGTACTTC
length: 15; J: TRBJ1-4; V: TRBV6-1; size: few; D: TRBD1; CDR3: CASSKPGQENEKLVF; DNA: TGTGCCAGCAGTAAACCGGGACAGGAGAATGAAAAACTGGTTTTT
length: 13; J: TRBJ2-7; V: TRBV29-1; size: many; D: TRBD1; CDR3: CSVTGGTGYEQYF; DNA: TGCAGCGTGACAGGGGGTACGGGATACGAGCAGTACTTC
length: 13; J: TRBJ1-1; V: TRBV30; size: many; D: TRBD1; CDR3: CAWRRQGDIEAFF; DNA: TGTGCCTGGAGACGACAGGGAGACATTGAAGCTTTCTTT
length: 17; J: TRBJ2-5; V: TRBV28; size: many; D: NA; CDR3: CASSLSLGRDIQETQYF; DNA: TGTGCCAGCAGTTTATCTCTAGGGAGGGACATCCAAGAGACCCAGTACTTC
length: 15; J: TRBJ1-4; V: TRBV7-2; size: many; D: NA; CDR3: CASSQAAGSNEKLFF; DNA: TGTGCCAGCAGCCAGGCCGCGGGATCTAATGAAAAACTGTTTTTT
length: 14; J: TRBJ1-5; V: TRBV6-2/TRBV6-3; size: many; D: NA; CDR3: CASSYLGSGQPQHF; DNA: TGTGCCAGCAGTTACTTGGGTTCTGGGCAGCCCCAGCATTTT